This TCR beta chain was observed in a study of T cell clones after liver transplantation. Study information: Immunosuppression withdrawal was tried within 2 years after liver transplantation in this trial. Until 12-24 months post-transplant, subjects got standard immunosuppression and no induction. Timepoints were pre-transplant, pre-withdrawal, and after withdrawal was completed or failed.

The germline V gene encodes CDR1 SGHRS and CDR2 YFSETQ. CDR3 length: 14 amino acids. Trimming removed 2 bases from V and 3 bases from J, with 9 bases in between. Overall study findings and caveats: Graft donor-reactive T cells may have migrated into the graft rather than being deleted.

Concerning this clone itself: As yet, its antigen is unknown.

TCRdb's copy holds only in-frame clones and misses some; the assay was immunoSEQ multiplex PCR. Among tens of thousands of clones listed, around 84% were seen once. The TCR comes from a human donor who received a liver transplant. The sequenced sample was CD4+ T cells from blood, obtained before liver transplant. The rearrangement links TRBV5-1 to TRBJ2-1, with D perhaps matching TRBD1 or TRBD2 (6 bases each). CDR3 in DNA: TGCGCCAGCAGCTTCGAGGGGGGCTACAATGAGCAGTTCTTC. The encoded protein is CASSFEGGYNEQFF.